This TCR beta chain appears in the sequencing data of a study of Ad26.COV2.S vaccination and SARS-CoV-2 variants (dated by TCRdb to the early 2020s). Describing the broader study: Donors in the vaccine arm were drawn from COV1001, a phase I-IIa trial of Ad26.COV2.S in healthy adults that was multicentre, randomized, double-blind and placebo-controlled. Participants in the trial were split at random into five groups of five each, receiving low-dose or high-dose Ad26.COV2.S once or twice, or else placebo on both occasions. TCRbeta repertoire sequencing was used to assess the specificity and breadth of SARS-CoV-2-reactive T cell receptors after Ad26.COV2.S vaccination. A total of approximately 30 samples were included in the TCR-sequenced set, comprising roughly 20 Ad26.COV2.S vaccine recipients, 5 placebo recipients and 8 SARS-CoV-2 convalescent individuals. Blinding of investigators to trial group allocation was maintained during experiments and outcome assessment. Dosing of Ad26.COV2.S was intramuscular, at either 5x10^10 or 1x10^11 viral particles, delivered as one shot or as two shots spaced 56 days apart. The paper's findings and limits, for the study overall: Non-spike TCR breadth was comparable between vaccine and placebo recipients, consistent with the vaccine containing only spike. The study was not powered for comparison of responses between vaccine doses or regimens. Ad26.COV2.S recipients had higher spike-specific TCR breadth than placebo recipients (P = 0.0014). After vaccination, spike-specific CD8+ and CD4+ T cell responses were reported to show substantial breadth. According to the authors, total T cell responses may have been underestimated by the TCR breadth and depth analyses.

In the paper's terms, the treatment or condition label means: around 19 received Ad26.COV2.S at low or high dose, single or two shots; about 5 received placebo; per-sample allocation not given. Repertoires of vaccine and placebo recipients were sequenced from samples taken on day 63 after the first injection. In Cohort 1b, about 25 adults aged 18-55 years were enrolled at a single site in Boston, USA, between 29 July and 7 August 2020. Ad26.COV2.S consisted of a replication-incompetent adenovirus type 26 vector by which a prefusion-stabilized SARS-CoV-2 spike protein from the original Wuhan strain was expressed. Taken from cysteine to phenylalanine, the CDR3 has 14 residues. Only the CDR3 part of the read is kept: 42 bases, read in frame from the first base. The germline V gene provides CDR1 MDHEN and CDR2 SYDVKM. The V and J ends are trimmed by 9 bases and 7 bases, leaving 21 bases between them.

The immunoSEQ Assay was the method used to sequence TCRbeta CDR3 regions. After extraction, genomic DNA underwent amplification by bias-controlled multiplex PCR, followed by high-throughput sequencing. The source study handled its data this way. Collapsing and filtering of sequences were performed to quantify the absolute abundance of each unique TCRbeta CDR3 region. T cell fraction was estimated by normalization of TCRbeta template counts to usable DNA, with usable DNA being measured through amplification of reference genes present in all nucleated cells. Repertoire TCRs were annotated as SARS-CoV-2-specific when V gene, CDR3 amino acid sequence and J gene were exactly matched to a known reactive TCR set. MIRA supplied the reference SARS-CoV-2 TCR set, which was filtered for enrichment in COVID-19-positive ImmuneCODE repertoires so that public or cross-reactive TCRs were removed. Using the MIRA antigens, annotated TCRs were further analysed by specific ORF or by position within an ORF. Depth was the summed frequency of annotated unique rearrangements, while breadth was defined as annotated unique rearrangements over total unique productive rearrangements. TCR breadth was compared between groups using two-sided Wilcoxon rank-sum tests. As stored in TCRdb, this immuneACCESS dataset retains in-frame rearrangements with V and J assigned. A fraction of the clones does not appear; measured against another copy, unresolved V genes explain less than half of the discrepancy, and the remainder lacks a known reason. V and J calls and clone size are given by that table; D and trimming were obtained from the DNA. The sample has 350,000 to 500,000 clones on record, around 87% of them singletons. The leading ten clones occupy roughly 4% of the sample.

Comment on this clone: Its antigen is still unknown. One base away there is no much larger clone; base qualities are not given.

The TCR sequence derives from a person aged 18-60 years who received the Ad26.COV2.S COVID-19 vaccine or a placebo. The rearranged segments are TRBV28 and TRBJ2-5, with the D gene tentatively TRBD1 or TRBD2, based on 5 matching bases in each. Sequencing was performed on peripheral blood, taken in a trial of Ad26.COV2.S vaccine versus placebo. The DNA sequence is TGTGCCAGTAACTCCATGGGACGCGGTGTGACCCAGTACTTC. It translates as CASNSMGRGVTQYF. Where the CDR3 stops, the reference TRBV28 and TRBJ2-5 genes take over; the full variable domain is DVKVTQSSRYLVKRTGEKVFLECVQDMDHENMFWYRQDPGLGLRLIYFSYDVKMKEKGDIPEGYSVSREKKERFSLILESASTNQTSMYLCASNSMGRGVTQYFGPGTRLLVL.